The 17 T cell receptor beta chains in this list originate from one sample, sequenced in a study of cytomegalovirus exposure and HLA in healthy donors (TCRdb year 2017). Libraries came from the immunoSEQ multiplex PCR assay. TCRdb took this table from immuneACCESS and kept in-frame rearrangements with V and J called. Such tables lack part of the clones; where checked against another copy, unresolved V genes explain under half of the gap, and the rest is unexplained. The sample table shows some 120,000 clones, and approximately 95% are seen once. The ten largest clones take up 1.5% to 2% of the sample. Sequencing input: PBMCs. These receptors came from a man aged 18 to 29 in good health and CMV-seronegative.

The chain links TRBV30 to TRBJ2-7; D might be TRBD1 (6 bases). With 3 bases removed from V and 2 bases from J, the gap between germline ends came to 14 bases. CDR3 size: 14 residues. The germline V gene encodes CDR1 GTSNPN and CDR2 SVGIG (reference sequence). The CDR3 region has the DNA TGTGCCTGGAGGTCGGGACACGGTACCTACGAGCAGTACTTC. The encoded protein is CAWRSGHGTYEQYF.

The V gene is TRBV13, the J gene TRBJ2-1, with 7 bases aligning to TRBD2. Looked up from germline, CDR1 is PRHDT and CDR2 is FYEKMQ (reference sequence). V gave up 5 bases and J gave up 3 bases; unmatched junction bases: 7. The CDR3 sequence is 15 residues long. This CDR3 reads CASSTWGEGYNEQFF. The CDR3 coding sequence is TGTGCCAGCAGCACCTGGGGGGAGGGCTACAATGAGCAGTTCTTC.

The CDR3 here is CASSVGRHHGEQYF. The CDR3 DNA sequence: TGTGCCAGCAGCGTAGGGCGGCACCATGGGGAGCAGTACTTC. This sequence joins TRBV9 and TRBJ2-7; no definite D call. Germline CDR1 is SGDLS and CDR2 is YYNGEE. The V gene lost 0 bases and the J gene lost 7 bases, with 14 bases spanning the gap. This CDR3 comprises 14 residues.

This chain connects TRBV7-2 to TRBJ2-3; TRBD2 agrees at 8 bases. Germline V CDR1 and CDR2: SGHTA, FQGNSA. The CDR3 runs to 19 residues. The V segment lost 5 bases and the J segment 2 bases; nucleotides outside the gene matches: 18. CDR3 protein: CASSLRVRIIAGNTDTQYF. CDR3 nucleotides: TGTGCCAGCAGCCTACGGGTCAGAATAATAGCGGGGAACACAGATACGCAGTATTTT.

The chain links TRBV28 to TRBJ2-3; 12 nucleotides line up with TRBD2. This CDR3 is 16 amino acids long. Germline V gene data show CDR1 as MDHEN and CDR2 as SYDVKM. CDR3 protein: CASVPSGRALTDTQYF. CDR3 nucleotides: TGTGCTTCTGTCCCTAGCGGGAGGGCTCTCACAGATACGCAGTATTTT.

The J gene is TRBJ2-5, the V gene TRBV7-7; 11 bases agree with TRBD2. Germline V gene sequence: CDR1 SSHAT, CDR2 FNYEAQ (reference sequence). Trimming at V came to 1 base and at J to 3 bases, leaving 1 base not matched to a gene. CDR3 size: 15 residues. CDR3 in amino acids: CASSLGGLAEETQYF. The CDR3 coding sequence is TGTGCCAGCAGCTTAGGGGGACTAGCGGAAGAGACCCAGTACTTC.

The table lists this clone with a count of one. The rearrangement joins TRBV6-5 to TRBJ2-6, with D perhaps matching TRBD1 (6 bases). The CDR3 has 15 residues. Germline V gene data show CDR1 as MNHEY and CDR2 as SVGAGI. V was clipped by 4 bases and J by 1 base, with 8 bases between them. CDR3 in DNA: TGTGCCAGCAGTTCCCAGGGGTCTGGGGCCAACGTCCTGACTTTC. Translating it yields CASSSQGSGANVLTF.

V usage is TRBV7-2 and J usage is TRBJ1-1; TRBD1 aligns across 9 bases. The CDR3 spans 15 residues. With 5 bases clipped from V and 1 base from J, the junction kept 5 bases outside the gene matches. Germline V CDR1 and CDR2: SGHTA, FQGNSA. CDR3 nucleotides: TGTGCCAGCAGCCGTGACAGGGGGGGGAACACTGAAGCTTTCTTT. As protein: CASSRDRGGNTEAFF.

This clone has only a few counts. The genes are TRBV5-1 and TRBJ2-7, with 7 bases that match TRBD2. Germline trimming cut 2 bases from V and 3 bases from J; bases unmatched to any gene: 2. CDR3 size: 13 residues. The germline CDR1 and CDR2 sequences are SGHRS and YFSETQ. Here the CDR3 DNA reads TGCGCCAGCAGCTTTCAGCGGGACTACGAGCAGTACTTC. It specifies CASSFQRDYEQYF. Full variable domain (remainder filled in from reference TRBV5-1 and TRBJ2-7): KAGVTQTPRYLIKTRGQQVTLSCSPISGHRSVSWYQQTPGQGLQFLFEYFSETQRNKGNFPGRFSGRQFSNSRSEMNVSTLELGDSALYLCASSFQRDYEQYFGPGTRLTVT.

This rearrangement joins TRBV4-1 to TRBJ2-1; 8 nucleotides match TRBD1. Germline loops: CDR1 MGHRA, CDR2 YSYEKL. The CDR3 contains 17 residues. The junction had 4 bases not matched to a gene; V was cut back by 0 bases and J by 0 bases. In nucleotides, the CDR3 is TGCGCCAGCAGCCAAGATTTGACAGGGGTCTCCTACAATGAGCAGTTCTTC. As protein: CASSQDLTGVSYNEQFF.

This chain uses TRBV27 with TRBJ1-1, with 11 bases aligning to TRBD1. This CDR3 is built from 14 residues. J gave up 4 bases and V 5 bases, and 3 bases lay outside the gene matches. CDR1 is MNHEY and CDR2 is SMNVEV in the germline V gene (reference sequence). CDR3 in amino acids: CASSPGTGGTEAFF. The CDR3 coding sequence is TGTGCCAGCAGTCCCGGGACAGGGGGCACTGAAGCTTTCTTT.

The chain combines TRBV6-6 with TRBJ2-3; unclear D gene. The CDR3 contains 13 residues. The V end lost 8 bases, the J end lost 3 bases, and 12 bases lay between the germline ends. Germline CDR1 MNHNY, CDR2 SVGAGI (reference sequence). The DNA for the CDR3 is TGTGCCAGCCGGGTCCTGCCGACAGATACGCAGTATTTT. It translates to CASRVLPTDTQYF.

The J gene is TRBJ1-2, the V gene TRBV6-6; D is unclear. Trimming pared 6 bases from V and 0 bases from J, leaving 8 bases between. Germline V CDR1 and CDR2: MNHNY, SVGAGI (reference sequence). This CDR3 spans 13 amino acids. Here the CDR3 reads CASRSTANYGYTF. In DNA, the CDR3 is TGTGCCAGCAGGAGCACGGCTAACTATGGCTACACCTTC.

The V call is TRBV5-1, the J call TRBJ2-2, with 15 bases that match TRBD2. This CDR3 is built from 18 residues. Trimming took 4 bases from V and 5 from J; bases not matched to a gene: 9. CDR1 SGHRS and CDR2 YFSETQ come from the germline V gene. The CDR3 loop reads CASSLGLAGGLRTGELFF. DNA of the CDR3: TGCGCCAGCAGCCTCGGACTAGCGGGAGGGCTACGGACCGGGGAGCTGTTTTTT.

V is TRBV30 and J is TRBJ2-1; 11 positions agree with TRBD2. The germline gives CDR1 GTSNPN, CDR2 SVGIG (reference sequence). CDR3 size: 14 residues. Trimming removed 0 bases from V and 5 bases from J; junction bases left unmatched: 0. The CDR3 DNA reads TGTGCCTGGAGTGTGACTAGCGGGAACAATGAGCAGTTCTTC. Residues: CAWSVTSGNNEQFF.

The V gene is TRBV6-6, the J gene TRBJ2-7, with D perhaps TRBD2 (7 bases). With 3 bases removed from V and 6 bases from J, the gap between germline ends came to 9 bases. This CDR3 comprises 12 residues. In germline, CDR1 is MNHNY, CDR2 SVGAGI (reference sequence). For the CDR3, the DNA is TGTGCCAGCAGTTATAGGGGGGGCGAGCAGTACTTC. Translation gives CASSYRGGEQYF.

The rearrangement links TRBV5-8 to TRBJ1-5, with 10 bases lining up with TRBD1. Losses at the gene ends were 6 bases for V and 7 bases for J; bases not matched to a gene: 7. In germline, CDR1 is SGHTS, CDR2 YDEGEE. The length of the CDR3 is 14 residues. The CDR3 is CASTPGQGHQPQHF. CDR3 DNA sequence: TGTGCCAGCACCCCGGGACAGGGGCACCAGCCCCAGCATTTT.